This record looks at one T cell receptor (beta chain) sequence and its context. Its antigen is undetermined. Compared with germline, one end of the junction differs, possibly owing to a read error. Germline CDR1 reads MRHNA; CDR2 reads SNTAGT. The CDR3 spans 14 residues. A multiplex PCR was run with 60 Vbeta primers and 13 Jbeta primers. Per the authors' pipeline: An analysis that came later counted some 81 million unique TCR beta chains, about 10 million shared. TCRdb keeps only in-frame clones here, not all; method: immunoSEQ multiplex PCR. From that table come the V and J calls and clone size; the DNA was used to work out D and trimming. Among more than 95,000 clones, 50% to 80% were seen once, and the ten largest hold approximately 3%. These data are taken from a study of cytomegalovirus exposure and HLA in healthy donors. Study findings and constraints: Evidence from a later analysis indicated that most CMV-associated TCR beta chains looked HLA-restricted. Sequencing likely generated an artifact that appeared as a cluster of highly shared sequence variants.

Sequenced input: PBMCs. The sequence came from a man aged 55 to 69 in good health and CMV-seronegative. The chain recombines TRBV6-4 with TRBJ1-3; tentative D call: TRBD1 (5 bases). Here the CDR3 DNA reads TGTGCCAGCAGTTACTCCGGCAGGGCAAACACCATATATTTT. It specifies CASSYSGRANTIYF.